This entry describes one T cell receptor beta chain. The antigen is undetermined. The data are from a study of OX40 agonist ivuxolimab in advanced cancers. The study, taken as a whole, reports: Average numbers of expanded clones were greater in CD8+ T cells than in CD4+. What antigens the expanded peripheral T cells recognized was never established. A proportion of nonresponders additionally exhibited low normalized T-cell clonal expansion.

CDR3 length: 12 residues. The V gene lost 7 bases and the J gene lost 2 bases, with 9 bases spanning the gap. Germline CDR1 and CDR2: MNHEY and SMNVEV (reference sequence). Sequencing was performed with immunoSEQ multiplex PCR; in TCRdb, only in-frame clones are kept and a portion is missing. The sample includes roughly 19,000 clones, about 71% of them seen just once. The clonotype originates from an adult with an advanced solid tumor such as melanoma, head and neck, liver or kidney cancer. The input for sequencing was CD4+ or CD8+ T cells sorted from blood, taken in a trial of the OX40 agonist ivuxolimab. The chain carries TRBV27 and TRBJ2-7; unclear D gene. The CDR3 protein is CASIVGTYEQYF. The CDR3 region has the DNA TGTGCCAGCATAGTTGGTACCTACGAGCAGTACTTC.